These 8 T cell receptor beta chains came from one sample sequenced in a study of cytomegalovirus exposure and HLA in healthy donors. This PCR relied on a set of 60 Vbeta primers and 13 Jbeta primers. Using immunoSEQ multiplex PCR, the repertoire was profiled, and TCRdb retains in-frame clones only, with some absent. The sample records 120,000 or so clones, more than 75% being singletons. Sequencing used PBMCs. These receptors were taken from a man aged 25-45 years in good health and CMV-seropositive.

The V and J genes are TRBV19 and TRBJ2-7; perhaps TRBD2 as D (6 bases). Trimming took off 7 bases at V and 6 bases at J, with 19 bases between the two ends. CDR1 LNHDA and CDR2 SQIVND come from the germline V gene (reference sequence). This CDR3 is 14 amino acids long. The CDR3 spells CASKGGSGFSEQYF. CDR3 nucleotide sequence: TGTGCCAGTAAGGGTGGAAGCGGGTTCAGCGAGCAGTACTTC.

The chain is built from TRBV29-1 and TRBJ2-5; D possibly corresponds to TRBD1 (6 bases). Germline V CDR1 and CDR2: SQVTM, ANQGSEA. The CDR3 covers 14 residues. V dropped 6 bases and J dropped 4 bases, with 18 bases sitting between them. CDR3 in amino acids: CSVPERGNLETQYF. The CDR3 bases are TGCAGCGTCCCCGAGAGGGGGAATTTAGAGACCCAGTACTTC.

V usage is TRBV18 and J usage is TRBJ1-1, with a possible D match to TRBD1 (5 bases). The CDR3 length is 16 residues. The V gene lost 6 bases and the J gene lost 0 bases, with 17 bases spanning the gap. Germline assignment: CDR1 KGHSH and CDR2 LQKENI. DNA of the CDR3: TGTGCCAGCTCGCCCTTTGACAGAATCATGAACACTGAAGCTTTCTTT. It translates to CASSPFDRIMNTEAFF.

The rearrangement uses TRBV4-1 and TRBJ1-2; D remains ambiguous. This CDR3 comprises 18 residues. The germline gives CDR1 MGHRA, CDR2 YSYEKL. The V end lost 1 base, the J end lost 2 bases, and 20 bases lay between the germline ends. The DNA of the CDR3 is TGCGCCAGCAGCCAAGTGGGAGGGCAGAAAAGTGAAAACTATGGCTACACCTTC. It is translated as CASSQVGGQKSENYGYTF.

This sequence joins TRBV18 and TRBJ2-1; tentatively, D is TRBD1 (5 bases). V dropped 4 bases and J dropped 2 bases, with 12 bases sitting between them. Germline lookup yields CDR1 KGHSH and CDR2 LQKENI. The CDR3 runs 15 residues. In DNA form, the CDR3 reads TGTGCCAGCTCACTTGGGGCAGGAACCTACAATGAGCAGTTCTTC. Its protein product is CASSLGAGTYNEQFF.

V is TRBV9 and J is TRBJ1-1; D might be TRBD1 (6 bases). The V and J ends lost 0 bases and 4 bases respectively, with 13 bases between them. The CDR3 sequence is 15 residues long. Germline CDR1 SGDLS, CDR2 YYNGEE. In DNA, the CDR3 is TGTGCCAGCAGCGTAGGGGGGGGCGGTCGCACTGAAGCTTTCTTT. Translated: CASSVGGGGRTEAFF. The complete variable domain, with remaining parts taken from reference TRBV9 and TRBJ1-1, reads DSGVTQTPKHLITATGQRVTLRCSPRSGDLSVYWYQQSLDQGLQFLIQYYNGEERAKGNILERFSAQQFPDLHSELNLSSLELGDSALYFCASSVGGGGRTEAFFGQGTRLTVV.

This CDR3 reads CAWSSGNGYTF. The CDR3 DNA is TGTGCCTGGAGTTCAGGGAATGGCTACACCTTC. The chain recombines TRBV30 with TRBJ1-2; possibly TRBD1 for D (5 bases). Germline values: CDR1 GTSNPN, CDR2 SVGIG (reference sequence). CDR3 size: 11 residues. V gave up 2 bases and J gave up 6 bases, with 7 bases separating them.

This clone appeared a single time. The chain recombines TRBV6-6 with TRBJ1-2; tentative D call: TRBD1 (6 bases). Deletions cut 7 bases from V and 5 bases from J, with 17 bases between. This CDR3 has 14 residues. The germline V gene has CDR1 MNHNY and CDR2 SVGAGI (reference sequence). The CDR3 bases are TGTGCCAGCACCATTTCAGGGGTAGGATATGGCTACACCTTC. It specifies CASTISGVGYGYTF.